This TCR beta chain stems from a study of T-cell memory formation after mild COVID-19. From 5'RACE with constant-segment primers came TCR alpha and TCR beta cDNA libraries that carried sample barcodes and UMIs. TCRdb fed the 5' RACE reads into MiXCR, producing one record per CDR3 protein. The table records about 39,000 distinct CDR3 sequences, about 6% of them present only once. Of note for this clonotype: Antigen unknown.

Findings and limits, study-wide: Memory sampled before infection contained some responding clones, suggesting cross-reactive memory joined. Contracting CD4+ clones sat mainly in CM and EM; CD8+ in EMRA.

What was sequenced was PBMCs or a T cell subset sorted from them (not recorded which). This clonotype originated in an adult who had mild COVID-19 (a few samples of this study predate the infection). Cell type and time point are not known.

CDR3 sequence reads: CASSATGAGGYTF. In nucleotides, the CDR3 is TGTGCCAGCAGCGCTACAGGGGCCGGAGGCTACACCTTC. J is TRBJ1-2 and V is TRBV7-3, with 7 bases that match TRBD1. Germline-derived CDR1 and CDR2 are SGHTA and FQGTGA. The J segment lost 8 bases and the V segment lost 5 bases, leaving 8 bases of the junction unmatched. CDR3 length: 13 amino acids.